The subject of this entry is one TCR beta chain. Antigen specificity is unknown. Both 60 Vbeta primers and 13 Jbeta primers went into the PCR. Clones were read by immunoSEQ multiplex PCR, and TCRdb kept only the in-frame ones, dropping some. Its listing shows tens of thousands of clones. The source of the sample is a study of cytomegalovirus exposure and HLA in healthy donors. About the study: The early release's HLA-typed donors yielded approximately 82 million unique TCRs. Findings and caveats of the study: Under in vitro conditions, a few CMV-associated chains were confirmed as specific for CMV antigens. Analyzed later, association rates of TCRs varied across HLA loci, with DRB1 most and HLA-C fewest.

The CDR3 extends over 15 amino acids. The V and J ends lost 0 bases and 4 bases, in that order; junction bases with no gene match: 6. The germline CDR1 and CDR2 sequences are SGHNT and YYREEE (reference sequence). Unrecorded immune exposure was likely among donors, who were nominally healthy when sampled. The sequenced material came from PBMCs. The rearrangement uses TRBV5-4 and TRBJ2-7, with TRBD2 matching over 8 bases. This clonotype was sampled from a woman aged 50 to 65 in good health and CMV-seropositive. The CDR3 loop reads CASSLAAGGRYEQYF. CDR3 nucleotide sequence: TGTGCCAGCAGCTTGGCTGCGGGAGGCAGGTACGAGCAGTACTTC.